A single sample gave rise to the 30 T cell receptor beta chains below, sequenced in a study of T-cell memory formation after mild COVID-19. TCRdb reprocessed the 5' RACE reads with MiXCR, giving one entry per CDR3 protein. The sample contains around 370,000 distinct CDR3 sequences, 20% to 25% of which appear only once. Sequenced: PBMCs or a T cell subset sorted from them (not recorded which). These receptors all stem from an adult woman who had mild COVID-19 (a few samples of this study predate the infection). Cell type and time point are not known.

Only one count was recorded for this clonotype. The chain links TRBV7-9 to TRBJ1-1; D is uncertain. V shed 3 bases and J shed 0 bases, with 11 bases lying between them. The CDR3 loop spans 15 amino acids. The germline V gene encodes CDR1 SEHNR and CDR2 FQNEAQ (reference sequence). For the CDR3, the DNA is TGTGCCAGCAGCTTTCTGATAGGAATGAACACTGAAGCTTTCTTT. Translation gives CASSFLIGMNTEAFF.

The sample holds a few counts of this clonotype. The chain joins TRBV2 to TRBJ2-7; perhaps TRBD1 as D (6 bases). Between the trimmed V and J ends, which lost 0 bases and 0 bases, there was a span of 15 bases. Germline lookup yields CDR1 SNHLY and CDR2 FYNNEI. The CDR3 has 17 residues. The CDR3 nucleotides read TGTGCCAGCAGTGAAGCCTCTACAGGGCCAGTCTCCTACGAGCAGTACTTC. Translated: CASSEASTGPVSYEQYF.

This clonotype has ten or more counts. This chain joins TRBV29-1 and TRBJ2-3; D unresolved. Germline CDR1 is SQVTM and CDR2 is ANQGSEA. The CDR3 spans 14 residues. The ends were cut back, 4 bases at V and 4 bases at J, with 15 bases in the middle. The CDR3 spells CSVGVPKMADTQYF. The CDR3 region has the DNA TGCAGCGTTGGGGTCCCGAAGATGGCAGATACGCAGTATTTT.

A few counts support this clonotype. The chain recombines TRBV7-9 with TRBJ2-2; TRBD2 aligns across 8 bases. V lost 5 bases, J lost 1 base, and 12 bases stayed unmatched. Germline V gene sequence: CDR1 SEHNR, CDR2 FQNEAQ (reference sequence). The CDR3 has 18 residues. For the CDR3, the DNA is TGTGCCAGCAGCCTTACGAGGACTAGCTGGAAGAACACCGGGGAGCTGTTTTTT. The encoded protein is CASSLTRTSWKNTGELFF.

The chain has TRBV14 and TRBJ2-5; D gene unclear. Per the germline V gene, CDR1 is SGHDN and CDR2 is FVKESK. This CDR3 is 17 amino acids long. V was pared by 0 bases and J by 1 base, with 15 bases between. Here the CDR3 reads CASSQDGVAHSQETQYF. DNA for the CDR3: TGTGCCAGCAGCCAAGATGGGGTCGCCCACAGCCAAGAGACCCAGTACTTC.

The sample holds a few counts of this clonotype. The CDR3 loop is CASSLDAGPPQHF. The DNA of the CDR3 is TGTGCCAGCAGCTTGGATGCGGGTCCGCCCCAGCATTTT. The chain uses TRBV5-5 and TRBJ1-5; D unclear. The germline V gene has CDR1 SGHKS and CDR2 YYEKEE (reference sequence). The CDR3 runs 13 residues. Between the trimmed V and J ends, which lost 0 bases and 9 bases, there was a span of 10 bases.

This clonotype has more than one count but fewer than ten. This chain uses TRBV27 with TRBJ2-1; D not certain. Germline V gene sequence: CDR1 MNHEY, CDR2 SMNVEV (reference sequence). This CDR3 is built from 14 residues. The germline V and J ends were trimmed by 2 bases and 4 bases, with 9 bases remaining between them. The DNA for the CDR3 is TGTGCCAGCAGTTTACCCGGAGAGTACAATGAGCAGTTCTTC. Translating it yields CASSLPGEYNEQFF.

CDR3 region: CASSHADEGDYTF. For the CDR3, the DNA is TGTGCCAGCAGCCACGCCGATGAGGGTGACTACACCTTC. This chain links TRBV7-3 with TRBJ1-2; D is unclear. Trimming removed 5 bases from V and 10 bases from J, with 17 bases in between. Per the germline V gene, CDR1 is SGHTA and CDR2 is FQGTGA. This CDR3 region has 13 residues. The full variable domain, rest sourced from reference TRBV7-3 and TRBJ1-2, is GAGVSQTPSNKVTEKGKYVELRCDPISGHTALYWYRQSLGQGPEFLIYFQGTGAADDSGLPNDRFFAVRPEGSVSTLKIQRTERGDSAVYLCASSHADEGDYTFGSGTRLTVV.

This clonotype was found a few times. This chain connects TRBV18 to TRBJ2-7, with TRBD2 matching 7 bases. Germline CDR1 reads KGHSH; CDR2 reads LQKENI. This CDR3 region has 16 residues. V was clipped by 3 bases and J by 7 bases; unmatched bases: 15. CDR3 sequence (DNA): TGTGCCAGCTCACCTAGCAAACAAACCGCCGGGGGGGAGCAGTACTTC. Translating gives CASSPSKQTAGGEQYF.

The CDR3 loop reads CASSLTTASYEQYF. Here the CDR3 DNA reads TGTGCCAGCAGCTTAACTACCGCCTCCTACGAGCAGTACTTC. The rearrangement uses TRBV7-2 and TRBJ2-7; D unclear. The V and J ends lost 2 bases and 0 bases respectively, with 8 bases between them. Germline V gene data show CDR1 as SGHTA and CDR2 as FQGNSA. The CDR3 is 14 residues long.

V usage is TRBV7-2 and J usage is TRBJ2-2, with 10 bases fitting TRBD2. The CDR3 is 16 residues long. From germline, CDR1 is SGHTA and CDR2 FQGNSA. V dropped 3 bases and J dropped 4; count of bases not matched to a gene: 5. In DNA, the CDR3 is TGTGCCAGCAGCTTTACTAGCGGGGTTGGCACCGGGGAGCTGTTTTTT. It yields the protein CASSFTSGVGTGELFF.

The J gene is TRBJ1-2, the V gene TRBV6-1; D is unresolved. Germline-derived CDR1 and CDR2 are MNHNS and SASEGT. The V gene lost 3 bases and the J gene lost 4 bases, with 9 bases spanning the gap. The CDR3 consists of 13 residues. The CDR3 DNA reads as TGTGCCAGCAGTGATCCGGCAGGCTATGGCTACACCTTC. Amino acids: CASSDPAGYGYTF.

This clonotype was observed a handful of times. The J gene is TRBJ2-7, the V gene TRBV7-9, with D perhaps TRBD1 or TRBD2 (5 bases each). Trimming left V 3 bases short and J 5 bases short, with 11 bases between. The length of the CDR3 is 13 residues. CDR1 is SEHNR, CDR2 FQNEAQ, per germline (reference sequence). CDR3 nucleotide sequence: TGTGCCAGCAGCTTTGGGGGACGGCACGAGCAGTACTTC. The encoded protein is CASSFGGRHEQYF.

The chain links TRBV7-2 to TRBJ2-1; the D is unclear. The CDR3 length is 12 residues. In germline, CDR1 is SGHTA, CDR2 FQGNSA. V dropped 6 bases and J dropped 8 bases, with 11 bases sitting between them. Here the CDR3 reads CASSSRSHEQFF. DNA for the CDR3: TGTGCCAGCAGTTCGAGGAGTCATGAGCAGTTCTTC.

The table lists this clonotype with a few counts. The chain has TRBV20-1 and TRBJ2-3; TRBD2 matches at 10 bases. With 0 bases clipped from V and 2 bases from J, the junction kept 8 bases outside the gene matches. From germline, CDR1 is DFQATT and CDR2 SNEGSKA (reference sequence). The CDR3 length is 17 residues. CDR3 residues: CSARDTGAGGNTDTQYF. For the CDR3, the DNA is TGCAGTGCTAGAGATACGGGAGCGGGAGGGAACACAGATACGCAGTATTTT.

This clonotype was observed a few times. The CDR3: CASSFPADRNEQFF. In nucleotides, the CDR3 is TGCGCCAGCAGCTTCCCAGCGGACCGCAATGAGCAGTTCTTC. The chain couples TRBV5-1 to TRBJ2-1, with D perhaps TRBD2 (5 bases). Germline CDR1 is SGHRS and CDR2 is YFSETQ. Trimming removed 2 bases from V and 6 bases from J, with 12 bases in between. This CDR3 spans 14 amino acids.

Ten or more counts support this clonotype. The chain couples TRBV29-1 to TRBJ1-1; TRBD1 matches 7 bases. The CDR3 has 12 amino acids. J was trimmed by 5 bases and V by 8 bases; bases with no gene match: 8. CDR1 and CDR2 from the germline V gene are SQVTM and ANQGSEA. CDR3 DNA sequence: TGCAGCTCCCGGACAGGAGGTACTGAAGCTTTCTTT. Translation: CSSRTGGTEAFF.

This clonotype was found once. The rearrangement joins TRBV27 to TRBJ1-4; 7 nucleotides align to TRBD1. The CDR3 runs to 13 residues. Germline CDR1 is MNHEY and CDR2 is SMNVEV (reference sequence). The ends lost 6 bases at V and 8 bases at J; junction bases unmatched: 6. CDR3 sequence: CASSDREGEKLFF. The CDR3 DNA reads TGTGCCAGCAGCGACAGGGAGGGGGAAAAACTGTTTTTT.

This clonotype was seen only a few times. V and J are TRBV5-1 and TRBJ2-3; D is perhaps TRBD1 or TRBD2 (5 bases each). The CDR3 runs 16 residues. The ends were cut back, 1 base at V and 3 bases at J, with 15 bases in the middle. From germline, CDR1 is SGHRS and CDR2 YFSETQ. The CDR3 DNA reads TGCGCCAGCAGCTTGATCGGGCCAGGGAGAACAGATACGCAGTATTTT. Residues: CASSLIGPGRTDTQYF.

The gene calls are TRBV27 and TRBJ2-1, with TRBD2 matching 10 bases. Germline V CDR1 and CDR2: MNHEY, SMNVEV (reference sequence). The CDR3 loop spans 16 amino acids. The junction had 6 bases not matched to a gene; V was cut back by 2 bases and J by 5 bases. This CDR3 is CASSLISGGPNNEQFF. The CDR3 region has the DNA TGTGCCAGCAGTTTAATTAGCGGGGGGCCCAACAATGAGCAGTTCTTC.

This clonotype has only a few counts. This chain joins TRBV12-3 or TRBV12-4 and TRBJ1-2, with TRBD1 as a possible D gene (5 bases). The CDR3 has 13 amino acids. V lost 4 bases, J lost 8 bases, and 14 bases lay in between. The CDR3 DNA reads as TGTGCCAGCAGTTGGGGAGGGGCGCGAGGCTACACCTTC. It is translated as CASSWGGARGYTF.

The rearrangement links TRBV29-1 to TRBJ2-3, with 8 bases lining up with TRBD1. CDR1 SQVTM and CDR2 ANQGSEA come from the germline V gene. CDR3 length: 15 residues. The trim removed 6 bases at V and 7 bases at J, leaving 15 bases unmatched. The CDR3 spells CSVLGQGNEMYTQYF. The CDR3 coding sequence is TGCAGCGTCCTCGGACAGGGTAACGAGATGTATACGCAGTATTTT.

The V gene is TRBV20-1, the J gene TRBJ2-6; D is undetermined. CDR3 length: 13 amino acids. V shed 2 bases and J shed 0 bases, with 2 bases lying between them. Per germline, CDR1 DFQATT and CDR2 SNEGSKA (reference sequence). CDR3 coding DNA: TGCAGTGCTAGATCCTCTGGGGCCAACGTCCTGACTTTC. It is translated as CSARSSGANVLTF.

This chain connects TRBV20-1 to TRBJ1-2, with D maybe TRBD1 (5 bases). Germline V gene lookup returns CDR1 DFQATT and CDR2 SNEGSKA (reference sequence). The CDR3 is 13 residues long. The V end was cut by 0 bases, the J end by 5 bases, with 10 bases between. The CDR3 DNA reads as TGCAGTGCTAGAGAATGGGGGGGTTATGGCTACACCTTC. Protein: CSAREWGGYGYTF.

V is TRBV6-2 or TRBV6-3 and J is TRBJ2-5; the D gene is possibly TRBD1 (5 bases). CDR1 is MNHEY and CDR2 is SVGEGT in the germline V gene. CDR3 length: 14 amino acids. Deletions cut 5 bases from V and 1 base from J, with 11 bases between. The chain's CDR3 is CASSKRQGQETQYF. CDR3 DNA: TGTGCCAGCAGTAAACGGCAGGGCCAAGAGACCCAGTACTTC.

V usage is TRBV7-9 and J usage is TRBJ1-1; D perhaps matches TRBD1 (5 bases). Germline V gene sequence: CDR1 SEHNR, CDR2 FQNEAQ (reference sequence). The CDR3 has 12 residues. V dropped 7 bases and J dropped 7 bases, with 13 bases sitting between them. CDR3 nucleotide sequence: TGTGCCAGCACAGGGAATGGAGGTGAAGCTTTCTTT. Encoded protein: CASTGNGGEAFF.

The chain uses TRBV15 and TRBJ2-1; 13 bases align to TRBD2. CDR1 LNHNV and CDR2 YYDKDF come from the germline V gene (reference sequence). The CDR3 contains 15 residues. J lost 8 bases, V lost 5 bases, and 6 bases had no gene match. The CDR3, as DNA: TGTGCCACCAGCCACGGGACTAGCGGGATGGATGAGCAGTTCTTC. This encodes CATSHGTSGMDEQFF.

This clonotype occurred a few times. The CDR3: CSVAPGQGRYEQYF. DNA of the CDR3: TGCAGCGTTGCCCCGGGACAGGGTCGGTACGAGCAGTACTTC. The V and J genes are TRBV29-1 and TRBJ2-7; TRBD1 matches 9 bases. The germline gives CDR1 SQVTM, CDR2 ANQGSEA. The CDR3 extends over 14 amino acids. V shed 4 bases, J shed 4 bases, and the junction held 8 bases outside the gene matches.

The V and J genes are TRBV4-1 and TRBJ1-1; D ambiguous. Germline V gives CDR1 MGHRA, CDR2 YSYEKL. CDR3 length equals 15 residues. Trimming shortened V by 1 base and J by 5 bases, and 14 bases separated the two germline ends. This CDR3 is CASSQGNQGRTEAFF. CDR3 nucleotides: TGCGCCAGCAGCCAAGGGAACCAAGGCAGGACTGAAGCTTTCTTT.

V gene TRBV18 combines with J gene TRBJ1-1; no clear D gene. The CDR3 spans 16 residues. Trimming removed 0 bases from V and 1 base from J, with 12 bases in between. The germline gives CDR1 KGHSH, CDR2 LQKENI. CDR3 region: CASSPPHSGWNTEAFF. CDR3 coding DNA: TGTGCCAGCTCACCACCCCATTCGGGTTGGAACACTGAAGCTTTCTTT.